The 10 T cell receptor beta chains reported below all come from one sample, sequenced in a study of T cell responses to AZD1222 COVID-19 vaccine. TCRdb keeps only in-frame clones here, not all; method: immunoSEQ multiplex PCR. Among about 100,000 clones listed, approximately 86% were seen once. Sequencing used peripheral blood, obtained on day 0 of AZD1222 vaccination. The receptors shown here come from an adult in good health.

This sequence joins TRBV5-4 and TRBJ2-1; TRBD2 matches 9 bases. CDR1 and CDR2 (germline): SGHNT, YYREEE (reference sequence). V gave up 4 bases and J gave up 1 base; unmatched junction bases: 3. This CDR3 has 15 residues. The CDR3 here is CASSTSGGSYNEQFF. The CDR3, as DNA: TGTGCCAGCAGCACGAGCGGGGGGTCCTACAATGAGCAGTTCTTC. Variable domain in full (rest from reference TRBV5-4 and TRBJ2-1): ETGVTQSPTHLIKTRGQQVTLRCSSQSGHNTVSWYQQALGQGPQFIFQYYREEENGRGNFPPRFSGLQFPNYSSELNVNALELDDSALYLCASSTSGGSYNEQFFGPGTRLTVL.

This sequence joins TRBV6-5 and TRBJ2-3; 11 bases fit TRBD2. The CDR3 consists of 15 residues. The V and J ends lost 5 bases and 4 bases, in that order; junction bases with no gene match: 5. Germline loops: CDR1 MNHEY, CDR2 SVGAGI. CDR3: CASSRGLAGPDTQYF. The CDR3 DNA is TGTGCCAGCAGTCGAGGACTAGCGGGCCCAGATACGCAGTATTTT.

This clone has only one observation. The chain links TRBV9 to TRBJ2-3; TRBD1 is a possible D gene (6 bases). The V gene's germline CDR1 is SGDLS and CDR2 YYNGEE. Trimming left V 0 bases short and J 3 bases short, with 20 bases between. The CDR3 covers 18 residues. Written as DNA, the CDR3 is TGTGCCAGCAGCGTAGGTGTTATGGGGGACACTCCGACAGATACGCAGTATTTT. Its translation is CASSVGVMGDTPTDTQYF. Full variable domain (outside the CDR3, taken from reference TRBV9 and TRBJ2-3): DSGVTQTPKHLITATGQRVTLRCSPRSGDLSVYWYQQSLDQGLQFLIQYYNGEERAKGNILERFSAQQFPDLHSELNLSSLELGDSALYFCASSVGVMGDTPTDTQYFGPGTRLTVL.

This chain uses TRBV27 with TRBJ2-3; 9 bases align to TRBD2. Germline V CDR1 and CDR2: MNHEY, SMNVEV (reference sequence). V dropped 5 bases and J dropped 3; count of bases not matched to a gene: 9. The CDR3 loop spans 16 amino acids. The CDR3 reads CASSGKAGGQTDTQYF. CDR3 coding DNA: TGTGCCAGCAGTGGGAAGGCGGGGGGGCAGACAGATACGCAGTATTTT.

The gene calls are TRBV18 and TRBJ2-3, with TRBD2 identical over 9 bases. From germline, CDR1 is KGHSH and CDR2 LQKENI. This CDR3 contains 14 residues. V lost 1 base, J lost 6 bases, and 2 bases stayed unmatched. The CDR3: CASSPLAGADTQYF. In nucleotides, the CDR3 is TGTGCCAGCTCACCACTAGCGGGAGCGGATACGCAGTATTTT. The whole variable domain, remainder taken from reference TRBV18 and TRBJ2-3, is NAGVMQNPRHLVRRRGQEARLRCSPMKGHSHVYWYRQLPEEGLKFMVYLQKENIIDESGMPKERFSAEFPKEGPSILRIQQVVRGDSAAYFCASSPLAGADTQYFGPGTRLTVL.

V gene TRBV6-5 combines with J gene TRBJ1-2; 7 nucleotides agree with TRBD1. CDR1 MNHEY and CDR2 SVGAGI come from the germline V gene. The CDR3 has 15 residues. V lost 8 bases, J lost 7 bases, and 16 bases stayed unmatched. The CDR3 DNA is TGTGCCAGCGCCCCCAATCCAGGGGGATTAGGTGGCTACACCTTC. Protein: CASAPNPGGLGGYTF.

This CDR3 is CASSWDSGYEQYF. CDR3 coding DNA: TGCGCCAGCAGCTGGGACTCAGGTTACGAGCAGTACTTC. The gene calls are TRBV5-1 and TRBJ2-7, with D possibly matching TRBD2 (6 bases). The CDR3 is 13 residues long. CDR1 SGHRS and CDR2 YFSETQ come from the germline V gene. V was clipped by 3 bases and J by 4 bases, with 11 bases between them.

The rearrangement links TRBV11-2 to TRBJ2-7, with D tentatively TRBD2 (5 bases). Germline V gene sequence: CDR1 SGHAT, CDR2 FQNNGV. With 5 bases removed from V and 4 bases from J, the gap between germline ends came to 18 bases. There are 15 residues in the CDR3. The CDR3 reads CASSPRGLRGYEQYF. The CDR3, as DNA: TGTGCCAGCAGCCCCCGTGGCCTCCGGGGTTACGAGCAGTACTTC.

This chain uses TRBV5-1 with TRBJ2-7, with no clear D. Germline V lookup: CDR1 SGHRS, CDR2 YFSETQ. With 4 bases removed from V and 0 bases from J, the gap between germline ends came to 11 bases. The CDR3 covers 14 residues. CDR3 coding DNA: TGCGCCAGCAGCCGCACGGGCCCCTCCTACGAGCAGTACTTC. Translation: CASSRTGPSYEQYF.

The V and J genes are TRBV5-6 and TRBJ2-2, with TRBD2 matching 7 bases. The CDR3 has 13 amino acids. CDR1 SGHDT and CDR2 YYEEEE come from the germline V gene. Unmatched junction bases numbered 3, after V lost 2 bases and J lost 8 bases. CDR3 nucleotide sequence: TGTGCCAGCAGCTTCGGGGGGAAAGGGGAGCTGTTTTTT. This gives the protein CASSFGGKGELFF.